What follows are 29 T cell receptor beta chains derived from one specimen sequenced in a study of T cell responses to AZD1222 COVID-19 vaccine. TCRdb's table, derived via immunoSEQ multiplex PCR, lists solely in-frame clones and lacks some. There are over 140,000 clones in the sample; around 93% occur only once, and about 3.7% lies in the top ten. The sample in question was peripheral blood, obtained 28 days after the second AZD1222 dose. Every receptor here comes from an adult who received the AZD1222 COVID-19 vaccine.

This clone was seen once. The chain employs TRBV6-5 and TRBJ2-2; no clear D. The CDR3 is 15 amino acids. V dropped 2 bases and J dropped 2 bases, with 9 bases sitting between them. The germline gives CDR1 MNHEY, CDR2 SVGAGI. CDR3 sequence reads: CASSYGDINTGELFF. CDR3 DNA: TGTGCCAGCAGTTACGGAGACATCAACACCGGGGAGCTGTTTTTT.

This chain joins TRBV7-9 and TRBJ2-1, with TRBD2 matching over 8 bases. This CDR3 is 18 amino acids long. V shed 5 bases, J shed 3 bases, and the junction held 15 bases outside the gene matches. Germline V gene sequence: CDR1 SEHNR, CDR2 FQNEAQ (reference sequence). The CDR3 DNA follows: TGTGCCAGCAGCCCCTCGGCGGGAGGACCTCTGGGCTACAATGAGCAGTTCTTC. Protein product: CASSPSAGGPLGYNEQFF.

The genes are TRBV29-1 and TRBJ2-7; tentatively, D is TRBD1 or TRBD2 (5 bases each). CDR1 is SQVTM, CDR2 ANQGSEA, per germline. Deletions cut 4 bases from V and 3 bases from J, with 10 bases between. The CDR3 contains 12 residues. CDR3 in amino acids: CSVGGSSYEQYF. The CDR3 DNA is TGCAGCGTTGGGGGGAGCAGCTACGAGCAGTACTTC.

The chain recombines TRBV18 with TRBJ1-6; the D gene is possibly TRBD1 (5 bases). CDR1 and CDR2 (germline): KGHSH, LQKENI. V was pared by 3 bases and J by 8 bases, with 17 bases between. The CDR3 is 16 amino acids. In DNA, the CDR3 is TGTGCCAGCTCACCTCCTGGAGGGACTCGGGATTCACCCCTCCACTTT. Amino acid sequence: CASSPPGGTRDSPLHF.

V is TRBV5-1 and J is TRBJ1-1; D uncertain. The germline gives CDR1 SGHRS, CDR2 YFSETQ. There are 14 residues in the CDR3. The germline V and J ends were trimmed by 4 bases and 5 bases, with 15 bases remaining between them. DNA for the CDR3: TGCGCCAGCAGCCGCTCCAGAGATCCGACTGAAGCTTTCTTT. Encoded protein: CASSRSRDPTEAFF. The complete variable domain, with remaining parts taken from reference TRBV5-1 and TRBJ1-1, reads KAGVTQTPRYLIKTRGQQVTLSCSPISGHRSVSWYQQTPGQGLQFLFEYFSETQRNKGNFPGRFSGRQFSNSRSEMNVSTLELGDSALYLCASSRSRDPTEAFFGQGTRLTVV.

This chain uses TRBV5-7 with TRBJ1-5, with D possibly being TRBD1 (5 bases). TRBV5-7 is an ORF; its function is uncertain. Trimming removed 0 bases from V and 5 bases from J, with 12 bases in between. CDR3 length: 15 amino acids. The CDR3 sequence: CASSLVRDSHQPQHF. CDR3 bases: TGTGCCAGCAGCTTGGTGAGGGACTCCCATCAGCCCCAGCATTTT.

The chain has TRBV7-9 and TRBJ1-1; D may be TRBD1 (6 bases). The CDR3 is made up of 15 amino acids. Germline V gene sequence: CDR1 SEHNR, CDR2 FQNEAQ (reference sequence). The V and J ends lost 2 bases and 1 base respectively, with 11 bases between them. This CDR3 is CASSLQGRTNTEAFF. CDR3 nucleotide sequence: TGTGCCAGCAGCTTACAGGGGAGGACGAACACTGAAGCTTTCTTT.

The chain links TRBV4-2 to TRBJ1-2; D possibly corresponds to TRBD1 (5 bases). Trimming removed 0 bases from V and 5 bases from J, with 7 bases in between. The CDR3 totals 13 residues. Germline V gives CDR1 LGHNA, CDR2 YNFKEQ. CDR3 bases: TGTGCCAGCAGCCAAGAACGGGGGTATGGCTACACCTTC. Translated: CASSQERGYGYTF.

This clone was observed a single time. J is TRBJ2-4 and V is TRBV7-8; D unresolved. The V gene's germline CDR1 is SGHVS and CDR2 FQNEAQ. This CDR3 contains 13 residues. V dropped 3 bases and J dropped 0 bases, with 3 bases sitting between them. The CDR3 sequence is CASSFEAKNIQYF. The CDR3, as DNA: TGTGCCAGCAGCTTTGAAGCCAAAAACATTCAGTACTTC.

The chain uses TRBV4-2 and TRBJ2-1; 12 nucleotides agree with TRBD1. After removal of 5 bases from V and 6 bases from J, the junction contained 5 bases not matched to a gene. Germline V CDR1 and CDR2: LGHNA, YNFKEQ. The CDR3 runs 15 residues. The CDR3 reads CASSNRDRGPNEQFF. Written as DNA, the CDR3 is TGTGCCAGCAGCAATAGGGACAGGGGGCCCAATGAGCAGTTCTTC.

This chain joins TRBV29-1 and TRBJ2-3; 7 nucleotides agree with TRBD2. The CDR3 sequence is 14 residues long. CDR1 and CDR2 (germline): SQVTM, ANQGSEA. V was clipped by 8 bases and J by 8 bases; unmatched bases: 16. The CDR3 here is CSSRPGGRGGTQYF. The CDR3 DNA follows: TGCAGCTCTCGACCGGGCGGGAGAGGCGGTACGCAGTATTTT.

The V call is TRBV4-3, the J call TRBJ2-1; D tentatively reads TRBD1 or TRBD2 (7 bases each). The CDR3 is 17 residues long. Germline CDR1 is LGHNA and CDR2 is YSLEER. Trimming removed 0 bases at V and 6 bases at J, with 18 bases between. The CDR3 DNA reads as TGCGCCAGCAGCCAAGATGGGGACAGAGCGGGGCGCAATGAGCAGTTCTTC. Amino acid sequence: CASSQDGDRAGRNEQFF.

The chain links TRBV7-3 to TRBJ1-1; D gene ambiguous. Germline V gene sequence: CDR1 SGHTA, CDR2 FQGTGA. V was cut by 4 bases and J by 3 bases, with 9 bases left in between. This CDR3 has 13 amino acids. CDR3 sequence: CASSSQRDTEAFF. CDR3 nucleotide sequence: TGTGCCAGCAGCTCTCAGCGGGACACTGAAGCTTTCTTT.

The chain recombines TRBV5-8 with TRBJ2-5, with D maybe TRBD2 (7 bases). This CDR3 is 15 amino acids long. Germline loops: CDR1 SGHTS, CDR2 YDEGEE. The germline V and J ends were trimmed by 4 bases and 4 bases, with 17 bases remaining between them. The CDR3, as DNA: TGTGCCAGCAGCCGGGGGCCGGGGGGTAGAGAGACCCAGTACTTC. This codes for CASSRGPGGRETQYF.

In nucleotides, the CDR3 is TGTGCCAGCAGTTTCGGGGGGCAGCCCCAGCATTTT. It encodes CASSFGGQPQHF. This rearrangement joins TRBV28 to TRBJ1-5; tentatively, D is TRBD1 (5 bases). CDR1 MDHEN and CDR2 SYDVKM come from the germline V gene. This CDR3 region has 12 residues. V was trimmed by 3 bases and J by 7 bases, leaving 7 bases between them.

The rearrangement links TRBV24-1 to TRBJ1-1; D uncertain. Trimming took 7 bases from V and 1 from J, leaving 15 bases between them. Germline V gives CDR1 KGHDR, CDR2 SFDVKD. The length of the CDR3 is 15 residues. CDR3 coding DNA: TGTGCCACCAGCCTTGGCCGGGGTTCGAACACTGAAGCTTTCTTT. Translated, it gives CATSLGRGSNTEAFF.

The genes are TRBV5-4 and TRBJ2-2, with unresolved D. This CDR3 has 15 residues. Trimming cost V 0 bases and J 5 bases, with 11 bases left between them. Germline CDR1 SGHNT, CDR2 YYREEE (reference sequence). CDR3 DNA: TGTGCCAGCAGCTTGGTCGACTTGGGAACCGGGGAGCTGTTTTTT. Protein: CASSLVDLGTGELFF.

For the CDR3, the DNA is TGTGCCAGCGGTGGTAACGACTATGGCTACACCTTC. Translated: CASGGNDYGYTF. The chain couples TRBV27 to TRBJ1-2; D is undetermined. V gave up 8 bases and J gave up 3 bases, with 10 bases separating them. CDR1 MNHEY and CDR2 SMNVEV come from the germline V gene (reference sequence). The CDR3 length is 12 residues.

The V call is TRBV7-9, the J call TRBJ1-1; D might be TRBD1 (5 bases). The V end lost 5 bases, the J end lost 0 bases, and 10 bases lay between the germline ends. Per germline, CDR1 SEHNR and CDR2 FQNEAQ (reference sequence). There are 14 residues in the CDR3. The CDR3 DNA reads TGTGCCAGCAGCCTAACGACAGTGAACACTGAAGCTTTCTTT. It yields the protein CASSLTTVNTEAFF.

The gene calls are TRBV28 and TRBJ2-7; D uncertain. CDR3 size: 15 residues. Germline lookup yields CDR1 MDHEN and CDR2 SYDVKM. Trimming took 7 bases from V and 6 from J, leaving 22 bases between them. CDR3 bases: TGTGCCAGCACAGCACCGGCCGGACGGCCTTCCGAGCAGTACTTC. It translates to CASTAPAGRPSEQYF.

The rearrangement links TRBV9 to TRBJ2-3; TRBD2 is a possible D gene (6 bases). Trimming left V 3 bases short and J 5 bases short, with 16 bases between. Germline V gives CDR1 SGDLS, CDR2 YYNGEE. The CDR3 has 15 residues. The CDR3 protein is CASSASGYLGDTQYF. The CDR3 nucleotides are TGTGCCAGCAGCGCCAGCGGGTACCTGGGAGATACGCAGTATTTT.

J is TRBJ2-1 and V is TRBV19, with 7 bases aligning to TRBD2. There are 15 residues in the CDR3. Germline V CDR1 and CDR2: LNHDA, SQIVND (reference sequence). The ends lost 4 bases at V and 9 bases at J; junction bases unmatched: 12. CDR3 sequence reads: CASSNAPRGDGEQFF. CDR3 in DNA: TGTGCCAGTAGTAACGCCCCCCGGGGGGACGGTGAGCAGTTCTTC.

V gene TRBV13 combines with J gene TRBJ1-5; no firm D call. The V gene lost 2 bases and the J gene lost 7 bases, with 6 bases spanning the gap. This CDR3 is 12 amino acids long. In germline, CDR1 is PRHDT, CDR2 FYEKMQ (reference sequence). The CDR3 region is CASSLNGQPQHF. As DNA, the CDR3 is TGTGCCAGCAGCTTAAACGGACAGCCCCAGCATTTT.

This chain connects TRBV27 to TRBJ2-1; D is unclear. CDR1 and CDR2 from the germline V gene are MNHEY and SMNVEV (reference sequence). V shed 3 bases and J shed 4 bases, with 13 bases lying between them. The CDR3 loop spans 15 amino acids. CDR3 sequence (DNA): TGTGCCAGCAGTTTGGTGGGTACACTTTACAATGAGCAGTTCTTC. Translating gives CASSLVGTLYNEQFF.

V and J are TRBV7-3 and TRBJ1-2; 7 bases fit TRBD1. Germline assignment: CDR1 SGHTA and CDR2 FQGTGA. The V and J ends lost 2 bases and 10 bases, in that order; junction bases with no gene match: 7. This CDR3 contains 13 residues. The chain's CDR3 is CASSLGDSLPYTF. CDR3 bases: TGTGCCAGCAGCTTAGGGGACAGTTTACCCTACACCTTC.

The chain employs TRBV2 and TRBJ1-3; TRBD1 matches at 7 bases. V shed 6 bases, J shed 2 bases, and the junction held 7 bases outside the gene matches. Looked up from germline, CDR1 is SNHLY and CDR2 is FYNNEI. CDR3 length equals 15 residues. The CDR3 DNA reads as TGTGCCAGCAGGAGCCTCGGGACAGCTGGAAACACCATATATTTT. Protein sequence: CASRSLGTAGNTIYF. The full variable domain, rest sourced from reference TRBV2 and TRBJ1-3, is EPEVTQTPSHQVTQMGQEVILRCVPISNHLYFYWYRQILGQKVEFLVSFYNNEISEKSEIFDDQFSVERPDGSNFTLKIRSTKLEDSAMYFCASRSLGTAGNTIYFGEGSWLTVV.

The V and J genes are TRBV4-2 and TRBJ1-2; 8 nucleotides agree with TRBD1. CDR3 size: 14 residues. In germline, CDR1 is LGHNA, CDR2 YNFKEQ. The V gene end was trimmed by 2 bases and the J gene end by 7 bases; junction bases not matched to a gene: 6. This CDR3 is CASSQIQGDSGYTF. The DNA of the CDR3 is TGTGCCAGCAGCCAAATACAGGGGGATAGTGGCTACACCTTC.

The chain couples TRBV28 to TRBJ1-1; D is undetermined. V dropped 1 base and J dropped 1 base, with 10 bases sitting between them. Germline V CDR1 and CDR2: MDHEN, SYDVKM. The CDR3 consists of 15 residues. This chain's CDR3 is CASSLSSGPNTEAFF. CDR3 sequence (DNA): TGTGCCAGCAGTTTATCATCGGGTCCGAACACTGAAGCTTTCTTT. Using reference TRBV28 and TRBJ1-1 for the parts outside the CDR3, the full variable domain is DVKVTQSSRYLVKRTGEKVFLECVQDMDHENMFWYRQDPGLGLRLIYFSYDVKMKEKGDIPEGYSVSREKKERFSLILESASTNQTSMYLCASSLSSGPNTEAFFGQGTRLTVV.

V and J are TRBV4-3 and TRBJ2-1; 11 bases align to TRBD2. The trim removed 5 bases at V and 7 bases at J, leaving 4 bases unmatched. The CDR3 sequence is 14 residues long. Germline V lookup: CDR1 LGHNA, CDR2 YSLEER. The CDR3 region is CASSIWTSGNEQFF. The CDR3 DNA reads TGCGCCAGCAGCATCTGGACTAGCGGGAATGAGCAGTTCTTC.